A single sample gave rise to the 26 T cell receptor beta chains below, sequenced in a study of blood T cell repertoires in COVID-19. The data were produced by immunoSEQ multiplex PCR, yet TCRdb's version contains in-frame clones alone and is incomplete. Of 150,000 to 250,000 clones in the sample, less than 95% were seen once. The sequenced sample consisted of peripheral blood. These receptors all stem from a man aged 30-40 years with COVID-19, enrolled during active disease.

The rearrangement uses TRBV4-2 and TRBJ2-3; 10 bases agree with TRBD2. The ends lost 0 bases at V and 2 bases at J; junction bases unmatched: 5. The CDR3 is made up of 17 amino acids. Germline-derived CDR1 and CDR2 are LGHNA and YNFKEQ. The CDR3 DNA follows: TGTGCCAGCAGCCAAGAAGCTAGCGGGGGCCTCACAGATACGCAGTATTTT. Protein: CASSQEASGGLTDTQYF.

The gene calls are TRBV30 and TRBJ1-1; D remains unclear. Germline CDR1 and CDR2: GTSNPN and SVGIG (reference sequence). V lost 0 bases and J lost 1, with 12 bases in between. This CDR3 contains 15 residues. CDR3 nucleotides: TGTGCCTGGAGTGTGGATGGGCGGGCGAACACTGAAGCTTTCTTT. Its protein is CAWSVDGRANTEAFF.

The chain uses TRBV4-1 and TRBJ1-1; 7 nucleotides agree with TRBD1. The CDR3 extends over 15 amino acids. The V and J ends lost 7 bases and 0 bases, in that order; junction bases with no gene match: 8. Looked up from germline, CDR1 is MGHRA and CDR2 is YSYEKL. The CDR3 region is CASTRQGRVNTEAFF. The CDR3 region has the DNA TGCGCCAGCACCAGACAGGGTCGGGTGAACACTGAAGCTTTCTTT.

The V gene is TRBV12-5, the J gene TRBJ1-2, with a tentative D call TRBD1 (6 bases). The germline V and J ends were trimmed by 7 bases and 4 bases, with 13 bases remaining between them. This CDR3 spans 13 amino acids. The germline V gene encodes CDR1 LGHNT and CDR2 FRNRAP. CDR3 protein: CASEAGGPYGYTF. The CDR3 nucleotides read TGTGCTAGTGAAGCGGGGGGCCCCTATGGCTACACCTTC.

The genes are TRBV4-1 and TRBJ1-2, with 7 bases fitting TRBD1. Germline V gives CDR1 MGHRA, CDR2 YSYEKL. After removal of 5 bases from V and 5 bases from J, the junction contained 8 bases not matched to a gene. CDR3 length: 14 residues. In nucleotides, the CDR3 is TGCGCCAGCAGCGATGACGGGACAGTTTATGGCTACACCTTC. Protein sequence: CASSDDGTVYGYTF.

This chain joins TRBV5-4 and TRBJ1-1, with D hard to call. The length of the CDR3 is 14 residues. Germline CDR1 is SGHNT and CDR2 is YYREEE (reference sequence). V was trimmed by 0 bases and J by 4 bases, leaving 10 bases between them. DNA of the CDR3: TGTGCCAGCAGCTTGGAAGTTACGGGCACTGAAGCTTTCTTT. Protein product: CASSLEVTGTEAFF. Full variable domain (missing parts from reference TRBV5-4 and TRBJ1-1): ETGVTQSPTHLIKTRGQQVTLRCSSQSGHNTVSWYQQALGQGPQFIFQYYREEENGRGNFPPRFSGLQFPNYSSELNVNALELDDSALYLCASSLEVTGTEAFFGQGTRLTVV.

This chain links TRBV9 with TRBJ1-2, with 10 bases lining up with TRBD1. After removal of 3 bases from V and 2 bases from J, the junction contained 4 bases not matched to a gene. The CDR3 contains 15 residues. CDR1 is SGDLS, CDR2 YYNGEE, per germline. Written as DNA, the CDR3 is TGTGCCAGCAGCGCCCGGACAGGGGGAAACTATGGCTACACCTTC. This encodes CASSARTGGNYGYTF. The variable domain in full, with the rest retrieved from reference TRBV9 and TRBJ1-2, is DSGVTQTPKHLITATGQRVTLRCSPRSGDLSVYWYQQSLDQGLQFLIQYYNGEERAKGNILERFSAQQFPDLHSELNLSSLELGDSALYFCASSARTGGNYGYTFGSGTRLTVV.

This chain links TRBV5-1 with TRBJ2-6; a weak D match, TRBD1 (5 bases). Trimming removed 4 bases at V and 3 bases at J, with 14 bases between. The CDR3 totals 16 residues. The germline CDR1 and CDR2 sequences are SGHRS and YFSETQ. CDR3 DNA: TGCGCCAGCAGCCAGGGCTCTGTTCGTGGGGCCAACGTCCTGACTTTC. It is translated as CASSQGSVRGANVLTF.

V is TRBV28 and J is TRBJ1-1; 10 positions agree with TRBD1. The ends lost 7 bases at V and 3 bases at J; junction bases unmatched: 5. The CDR3 consists of 14 residues. Per germline, CDR1 MDHEN and CDR2 SYDVKM. The DNA for the CDR3 is TGTGCCAGCACTTTGGGGACAGGGGACACTGAAGCTTTCTTT. Translating gives CASTLGTGDTEAFF.

This clone was observed a single time. The rearrangement joins TRBV6-5 to TRBJ1-4; D not certain. V lost 6 bases, J lost 0 bases, and 8 bases lay in between. This CDR3 region has 14 residues. Per the germline V gene, CDR1 is MNHEY and CDR2 is SVGAGI. The CDR3 loop is CASRPGTTNEKLFF. In nucleotides, the CDR3 is TGTGCCAGCAGGCCCGGGACAACTAATGAAAAACTGTTTTTT.

The V call is TRBV27, the J call TRBJ2-4, with 7 positions matching TRBD2. CDR3 length: 14 residues. Germline V gene sequence: CDR1 MNHEY, CDR2 SMNVEV (reference sequence). Trimming took 5 bases from V and 7 from J; bases not matched to a gene: 8. This CDR3 is CASSPRREGNIQYF. CDR3 bases: TGTGCCAGCAGTCCCCGGAGGGAGGGCAACATTCAGTACTTC.

This clone has a handful of counts. The chain links TRBV2 to TRBJ1-1; 7 bases agree with TRBD1. This CDR3 comprises 13 residues. The J segment lost 5 bases and the V segment lost 6 bases, leaving 6 bases of the junction unmatched. From germline, CDR1 is SNHLY and CDR2 FYNNEI. CDR3 in amino acids: CASSGQERTEAFF. DNA for the CDR3: TGTGCCAGCAGCGGACAGGAGAGAACTGAAGCTTTCTTT.

The chain is built from TRBV4-1 and TRBJ1-1, with D unresolved. The CDR3 contains 16 residues. Germline lookup yields CDR1 MGHRA and CDR2 YSYEKL. V was trimmed by 1 base and J by 1 base, leaving 13 bases between them. The CDR3, as DNA: TGCGCCAGCAGCCAAGGGCCCGCAGGAACGAACACTGAAGCTTTCTTT. Encoded protein: CASSQGPAGTNTEAFF.

CDR3 residues: CASRGTAIYEQYF. The CDR3 DNA is TGTGCCAGCAGGGGGACAGCGATCTACGAGCAGTACTTC. The chain has TRBV12-3 or TRBV12-4 and TRBJ2-7; 7 bases map to TRBD1. This CDR3 has 13 residues. The ends lost 6 bases at V and 3 bases at J; junction bases unmatched: 5.

The chain combines TRBV2 with TRBJ2-7; 8 bases map to TRBD1. The CDR3 has 17 residues. The V segment lost 10 bases and the J segment 3 bases; nucleotides outside the gene matches: 20. Germline lookup yields CDR1 SNHLY and CDR2 FYNNEI. The CDR3 region is CATRTGTGEKLGYEQYF. The CDR3 coding sequence is TGTGCCACCAGAACCGGGACAGGCGAGAAGCTCGGCTACGAGCAGTACTTC.

V is TRBV2 and J is TRBJ1-1; D gene unclear. This CDR3 is 13 amino acids long. The germline V gene encodes CDR1 SNHLY and CDR2 FYNNEI. The germline V and J ends were trimmed by 7 bases and 4 bases, with 13 bases remaining between them. The CDR3 DNA follows: TGTGCCAGCAAGAGGGAAGGGAGCACTGAAGCTTTCTTT. Translated: CASKREGSTEAFF.

This chain links TRBV7-9 with TRBJ1-1; D is unclear. Per germline, CDR1 SEHNR and CDR2 FQNEAQ (reference sequence). The V end was cut by 0 bases, the J end by 1 base, with 6 bases between. CDR3 length equals 14 residues. Here the CDR3 reads CASSLARQNTEAFF. The CDR3 DNA sequence: TGTGCCAGCAGCTTAGCGCGGCAGAACACTGAAGCTTTCTTT.

The V gene is TRBV5-6, the J gene TRBJ2-3; D is unclear. V was trimmed by 2 bases and J by 0 bases, leaving 10 bases between them. CDR1 is SGHDT and CDR2 is YYEEEE in the germline V gene. The CDR3 contains 15 residues. CDR3 region: CASSLLTTSTDTQYF. The DNA of the CDR3 is TGTGCCAGCAGCTTACTAACAACTAGCACAGATACGCAGTATTTT. The full variable domain, rest sourced from reference TRBV5-6 and TRBJ2-3, is DAGVTQSPTHLIKTRGQQVTLRCSPKSGHDTVSWYQQALGQGPQFIFQYYEEEERQRGNFPDRFSGHQFPNYSSELNVNALLLGDSALYLCASSLLTTSTDTQYFGPGTRLTVL.

This clone appeared once. The rearrangement uses TRBV2 and TRBJ2-2; D may be TRBD2 (5 bases). Trimming took off 7 bases at V and 0 bases at J, with 12 bases between the two ends. The CDR3 has 15 residues. Germline values: CDR1 SNHLY, CDR2 FYNNEI. The CDR3 DNA reads TGTGCCAGCAAGGAGGACGGGACGAACACCGGGGAGCTGTTTTTT. It translates to CASKEDGTNTGELFF.

The gene calls are TRBV6-5 and TRBJ2-1; 11 bases are shared with TRBD2. Losses at the gene ends were 10 bases for V and 1 base for J; bases not matched to a gene: 6. Germline lookup yields CDR1 MNHEY and CDR2 SVGAGI. The length of the CDR3 is 15 residues. The CDR3: CATRLAGGSYNEQFF. In DNA form, the CDR3 reads TGTGCCACTCGGCTAGCGGGGGGTTCCTACAATGAGCAGTTCTTC.

This clone was counted a few times. The chain carries TRBV10-1 and TRBJ2-7; D gene unclear. The CDR3 has 14 residues. The V end was cut by 2 bases, the J end by 6 bases, with 14 bases between. In germline, CDR1 is WNHNN, CDR2 SYGVQD (reference sequence). Here the CDR3 DNA reads TGCGCCAGCAGTGAGGGAACGGCTCTAGGCGAGCAGTACTTC. This codes for CASSEGTALGEQYF.

The chain has TRBV9 and TRBJ2-7; perhaps TRBD2 as D (5 bases). The germline V gene has CDR1 SGDLS and CDR2 YYNGEE. CDR3 length: 13 residues. Trimming cost V 3 bases and J 0 bases, with 7 bases left between them. The DNA of the CDR3 is TGTGCCAGCAGCGCGGGATCCTCCTACGAGCAGTACTTC. Protein: CASSAGSSYEQYF.

The gene calls are TRBV5-1 and TRBJ2-5, with 7 bases identical to TRBD1. The CDR3 has 16 residues. V shed 2 bases, J shed 4 bases, and the junction held 11 bases outside the gene matches. Germline V gene sequence: CDR1 SGHRS, CDR2 YFSETQ. CDR3 residues: CASSLEPQGVGETQYF. CDR3 DNA sequence: TGCGCCAGCAGCTTAGAGCCGCAGGGGGTGGGAGAGACCCAGTACTTC.

This rearrangement joins TRBV19 to TRBJ1-2, with 8 positions matching TRBD1. This CDR3 is built from 15 residues. The V and J ends lost 4 bases and 1 base, in that order; junction bases with no gene match: 5. Germline V gene sequence: CDR1 LNHDA, CDR2 SQIVND (reference sequence). CDR3 in amino acids: CASSKVQGVNYGYTF. The CDR3 bases are TGTGCCAGTAGTAAAGTACAGGGGGTTAACTATGGCTACACCTTC.

The V and J genes are TRBV6-6 and TRBJ2-4, with 10 bases lining up with TRBD1. This CDR3 comprises 17 residues. J lost 1 base, V lost 5 bases, and 8 bases had no gene match. Looked up from germline, CDR1 is MNHNY and CDR2 is SVGAGI (reference sequence). In DNA form, the CDR3 reads TGTGCCAGCAGTCCCACCCCGGGACAGGGGGCCAAAAACATTCAGTACTTC. It specifies CASSPTPGQGAKNIQYF.

This clone has a single count. The rearrangement uses TRBV5-1 and TRBJ1-1; D possibly corresponds to TRBD1 (5 bases). The CDR3 totals 14 residues. The germline gives CDR1 SGHRS, CDR2 YFSETQ. Between the trimmed V and J ends, which lost 4 bases and 7 bases, there was a span of 17 bases. The chain's CDR3 is CASSPNTGSSEAFF. For the CDR3, the DNA is TGCGCCAGCAGCCCCAACACAGGTTCGAGTGAAGCTTTCTTT. The variable domain in full, completed from reference TRBV5-1 and TRBJ1-1, reads KAGVTQTPRYLIKTRGQQVTLSCSPISGHRSVSWYQQTPGQGLQFLFEYFSETQRNKGNFPGRFSGRQFSNSRSEMNVSTLELGDSALYLCASSPNTGSSEAFFGQGTRLTVV.